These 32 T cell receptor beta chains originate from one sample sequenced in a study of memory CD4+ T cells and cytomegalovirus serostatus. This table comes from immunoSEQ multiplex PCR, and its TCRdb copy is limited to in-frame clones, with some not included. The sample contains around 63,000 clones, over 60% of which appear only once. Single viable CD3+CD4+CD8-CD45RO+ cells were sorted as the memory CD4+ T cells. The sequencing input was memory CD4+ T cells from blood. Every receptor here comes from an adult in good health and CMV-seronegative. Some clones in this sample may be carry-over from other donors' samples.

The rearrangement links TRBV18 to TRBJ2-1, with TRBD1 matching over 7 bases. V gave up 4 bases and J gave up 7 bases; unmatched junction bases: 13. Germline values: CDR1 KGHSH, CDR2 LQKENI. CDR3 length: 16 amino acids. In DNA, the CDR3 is TGTGCCAGCTCACTTATACAGGGGCCTTCGGGGAATGAGCAGTTCTTC. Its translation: CASSLIQGPSGNEQFF.

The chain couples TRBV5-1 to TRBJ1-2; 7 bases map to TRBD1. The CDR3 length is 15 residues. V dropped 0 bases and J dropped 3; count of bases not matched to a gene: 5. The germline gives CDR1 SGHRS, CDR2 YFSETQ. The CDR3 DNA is TGCGCCAGCAGCTTGGAGTCAGGGGGTGACTATGGCTACACCTTC. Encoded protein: CASSLESGGDYGYTF.

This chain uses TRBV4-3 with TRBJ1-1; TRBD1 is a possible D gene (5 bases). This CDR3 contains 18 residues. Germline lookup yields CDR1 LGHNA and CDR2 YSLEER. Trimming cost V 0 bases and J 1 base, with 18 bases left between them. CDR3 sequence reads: CASSQEMMGTDTNTEAFF. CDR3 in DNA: TGCGCCAGCAGCCAAGAAATGATGGGGACGGACACGAACACTGAAGCTTTCTTT.

The CDR3 here is CASSFGLAGVSGTDTQYF. The CDR3, as DNA: TGTGCCAGCAGCTTCGGGCTAGCGGGAGTGAGTGGCACAGATACGCAGTATTTT. This chain joins TRBV5-6 and TRBJ2-3, with 10 bases matching TRBD2. The ends lost 2 bases at V and 1 base at J; junction bases unmatched: 10. Germline CDR1 is SGHDT and CDR2 is YYEEEE. The CDR3 runs 18 residues.

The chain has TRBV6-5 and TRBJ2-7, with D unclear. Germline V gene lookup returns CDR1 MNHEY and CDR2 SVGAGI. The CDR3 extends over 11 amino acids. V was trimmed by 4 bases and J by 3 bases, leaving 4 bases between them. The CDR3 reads CASSSHYEQYF. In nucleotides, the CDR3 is TGTGCCAGCAGTTCCCACTACGAGCAGTACTTC.

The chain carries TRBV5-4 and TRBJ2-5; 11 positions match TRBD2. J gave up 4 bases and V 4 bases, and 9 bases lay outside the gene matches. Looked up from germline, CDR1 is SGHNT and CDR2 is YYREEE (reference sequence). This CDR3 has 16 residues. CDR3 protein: CASSLQVTSGRETQYF. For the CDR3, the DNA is TGTGCCAGCAGCCTCCAGGTTACTAGCGGGAGAGAGACCCAGTACTTC.

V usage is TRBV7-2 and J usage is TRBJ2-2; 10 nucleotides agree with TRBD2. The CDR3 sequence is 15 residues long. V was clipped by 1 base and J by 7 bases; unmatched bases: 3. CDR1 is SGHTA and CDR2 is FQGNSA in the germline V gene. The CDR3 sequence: CASSLVAGGLGELFF. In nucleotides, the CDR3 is TGTGCCAGCAGCTTAGTAGCGGGAGGCCTCGGGGAGCTGTTTTTT. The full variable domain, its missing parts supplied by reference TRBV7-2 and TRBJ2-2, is GAGVSQSPSNKVTEKGKDVELRCDPISGHTALYWYRQSLGQGLEFLIYFQGNSAPDKSGLPSDRFSAERTGGSVSTLTIQRTQQEDSAVYLCASSLVAGGLGELFFGEGSRLTVL.

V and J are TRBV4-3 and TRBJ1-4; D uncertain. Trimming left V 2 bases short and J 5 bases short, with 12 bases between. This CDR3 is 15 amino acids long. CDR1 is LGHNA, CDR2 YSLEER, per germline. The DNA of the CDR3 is TGCGCCAGCAGCCAACACCCCGGGTACAATGAAAAACTGTTTTTT. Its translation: CASSQHPGYNEKLFF.

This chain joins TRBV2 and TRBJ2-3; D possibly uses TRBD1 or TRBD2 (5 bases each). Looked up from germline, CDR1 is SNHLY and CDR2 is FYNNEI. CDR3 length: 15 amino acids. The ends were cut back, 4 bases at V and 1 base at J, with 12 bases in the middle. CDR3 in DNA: TGTGCCAGCAGTGTAATGGGGACGGGCACAGATACGCAGTATTTT. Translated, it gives CASSVMGTGTDTQYF.

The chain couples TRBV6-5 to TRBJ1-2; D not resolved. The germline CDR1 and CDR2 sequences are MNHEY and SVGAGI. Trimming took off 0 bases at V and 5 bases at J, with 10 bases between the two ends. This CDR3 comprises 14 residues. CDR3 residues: CASSYSWQTYGYTF. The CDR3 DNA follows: TGTGCCAGCAGTTACTCGTGGCAGACTTATGGCTACACCTTC.

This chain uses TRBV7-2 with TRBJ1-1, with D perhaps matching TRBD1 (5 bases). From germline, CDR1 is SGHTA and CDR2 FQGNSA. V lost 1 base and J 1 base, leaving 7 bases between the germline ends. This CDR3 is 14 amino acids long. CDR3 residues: CASSLGGSNTEAFF. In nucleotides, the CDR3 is TGTGCCAGCAGCTTAGGGGGCTCGAACACTGAAGCTTTCTTT.

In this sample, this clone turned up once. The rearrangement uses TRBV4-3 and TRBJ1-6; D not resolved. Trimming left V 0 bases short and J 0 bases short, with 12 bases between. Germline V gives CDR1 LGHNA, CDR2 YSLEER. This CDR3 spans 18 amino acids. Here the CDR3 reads CASSQEPGPSSYNSPLHF. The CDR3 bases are TGCGCCAGCAGCCAAGAGCCCGGTCCCAGCTCCTATAATTCACCCCTCCACTTT.

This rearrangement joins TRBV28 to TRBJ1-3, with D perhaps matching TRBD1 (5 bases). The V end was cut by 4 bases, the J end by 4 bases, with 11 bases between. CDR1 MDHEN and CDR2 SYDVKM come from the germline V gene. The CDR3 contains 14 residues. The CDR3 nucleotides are TGTGCCAGCAGTTCAGGGCCTTACGGAAACACCATATATTTT. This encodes CASSSGPYGNTIYF.

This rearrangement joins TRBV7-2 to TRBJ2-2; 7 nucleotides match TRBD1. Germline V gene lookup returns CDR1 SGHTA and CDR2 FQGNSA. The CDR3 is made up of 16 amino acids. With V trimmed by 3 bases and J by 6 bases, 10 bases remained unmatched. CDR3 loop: CASSLWIDRAAGELFF. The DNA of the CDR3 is TGTGCCAGCAGCTTGTGGATCGACAGGGCGGCCGGGGAGCTGTTTTTT.

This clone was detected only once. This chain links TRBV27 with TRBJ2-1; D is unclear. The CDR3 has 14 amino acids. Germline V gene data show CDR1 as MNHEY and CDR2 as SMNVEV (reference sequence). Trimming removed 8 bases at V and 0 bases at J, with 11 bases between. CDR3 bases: TGTGCCAGCCAGATAATGAGCTCCTACAATGAGCAGTTCTTC. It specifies CASQIMSSYNEQFF.

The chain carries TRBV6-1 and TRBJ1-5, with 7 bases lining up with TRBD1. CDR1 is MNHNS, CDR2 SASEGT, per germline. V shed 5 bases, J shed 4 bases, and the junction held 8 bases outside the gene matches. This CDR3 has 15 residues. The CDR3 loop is CASSTRTGGNQPQHF. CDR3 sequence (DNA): TGTGCCAGCAGTACCAGGACAGGAGGGAATCAGCCCCAGCATTTT.

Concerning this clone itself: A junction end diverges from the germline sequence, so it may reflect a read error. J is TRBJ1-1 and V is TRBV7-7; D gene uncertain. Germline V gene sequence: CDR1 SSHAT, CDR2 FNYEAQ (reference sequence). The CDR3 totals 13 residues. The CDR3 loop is CASSLAENTEAFF. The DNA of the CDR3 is TGTGCTAGCAGCTTAGCCGAGAACACTGAAGCTTTCTTT.

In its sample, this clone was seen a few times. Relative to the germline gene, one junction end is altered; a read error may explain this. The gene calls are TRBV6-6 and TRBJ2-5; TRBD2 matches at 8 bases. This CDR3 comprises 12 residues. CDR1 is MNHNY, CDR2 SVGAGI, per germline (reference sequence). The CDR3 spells CATSRGAGGPNF. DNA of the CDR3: TGTGCCACTTCACGGGGGGCGGGAGGCCCGAACTTC.

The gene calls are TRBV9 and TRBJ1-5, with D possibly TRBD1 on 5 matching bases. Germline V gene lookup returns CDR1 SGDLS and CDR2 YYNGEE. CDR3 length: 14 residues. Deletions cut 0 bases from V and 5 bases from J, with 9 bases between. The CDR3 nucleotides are TGTGCCAGCAGCGTAGAGGGACGTGATCAGCCCCAGCATTTT. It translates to CASSVEGRDQPQHF.

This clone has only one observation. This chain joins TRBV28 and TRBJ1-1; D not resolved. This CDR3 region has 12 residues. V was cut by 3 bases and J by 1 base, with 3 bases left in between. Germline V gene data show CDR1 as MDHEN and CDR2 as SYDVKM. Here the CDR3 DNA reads TGTGCCAGCAGTTTCCCGAACACTGAAGCTTTCTTT. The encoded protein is CASSFPNTEAFF.

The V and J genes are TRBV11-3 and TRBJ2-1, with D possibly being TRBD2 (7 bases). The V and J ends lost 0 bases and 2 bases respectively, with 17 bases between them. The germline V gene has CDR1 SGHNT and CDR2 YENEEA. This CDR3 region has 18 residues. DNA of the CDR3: TGTGCCAGCAGCTTAGAACAGGGAGGGACGGGAACCTACAATGAGCAGTTCTTC. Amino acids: CASSLEQGGTGTYNEQFF.

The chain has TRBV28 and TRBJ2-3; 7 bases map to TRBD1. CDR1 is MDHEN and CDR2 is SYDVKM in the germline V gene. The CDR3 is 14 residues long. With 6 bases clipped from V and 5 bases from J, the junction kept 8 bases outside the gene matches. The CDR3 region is CASSLRQGGDTQYF. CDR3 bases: TGTGCCAGCAGCCTTCGACAGGGTGGAGATACGCAGTATTTT. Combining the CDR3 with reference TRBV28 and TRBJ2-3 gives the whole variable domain DVKVTQSSRYLVKRTGEKVFLECVQDMDHENMFWYRQDPGLGLRLIYFSYDVKMKEKGDIPEGYSVSREKKERFSLILESASTNQTSMYLCASSLRQGGDTQYFGPGTRLTVL.

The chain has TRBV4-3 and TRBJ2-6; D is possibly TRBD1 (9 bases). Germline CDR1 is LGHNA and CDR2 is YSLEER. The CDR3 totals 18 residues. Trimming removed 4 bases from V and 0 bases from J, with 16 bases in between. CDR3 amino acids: CASSRGGTGSSGANVLTF. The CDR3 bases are TGCGCCAGCAGCCGCGGGGGGACAGGGAGCTCTGGGGCCAACGTCCTGACTTTC.

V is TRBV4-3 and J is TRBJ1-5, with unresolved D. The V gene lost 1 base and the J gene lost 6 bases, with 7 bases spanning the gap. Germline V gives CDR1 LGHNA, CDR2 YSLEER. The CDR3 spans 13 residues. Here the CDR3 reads CASSQGWRQPQHF. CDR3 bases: TGCGCCAGCAGCCAAGGTTGGCGTCAGCCCCAGCATTTT.

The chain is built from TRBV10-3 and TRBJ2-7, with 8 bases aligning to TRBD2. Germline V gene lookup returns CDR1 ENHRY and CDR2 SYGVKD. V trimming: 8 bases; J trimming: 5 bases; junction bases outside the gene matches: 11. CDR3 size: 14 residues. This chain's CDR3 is CAIAGGGLSDEQYF. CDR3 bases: TGTGCCATCGCTGGCGGGGGGCTTTCCGACGAGCAGTACTTC.

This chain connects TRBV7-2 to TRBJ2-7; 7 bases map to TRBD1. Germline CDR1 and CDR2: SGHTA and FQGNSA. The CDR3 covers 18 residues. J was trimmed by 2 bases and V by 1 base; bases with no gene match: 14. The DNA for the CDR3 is TGTGCCAGCAGCTTAGGAGGAACAACAGGGGCGATGGCCTACGAGCAGTACTTC. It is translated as CASSLGGTTGAMAYEQYF.

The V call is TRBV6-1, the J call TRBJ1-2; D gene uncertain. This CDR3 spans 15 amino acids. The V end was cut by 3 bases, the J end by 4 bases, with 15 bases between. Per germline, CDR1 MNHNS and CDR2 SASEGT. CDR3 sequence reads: CASSEIVRWPYGYTF. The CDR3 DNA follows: TGTGCCAGCAGTGAGATCGTTAGGTGGCCCTATGGCTACACCTTC.

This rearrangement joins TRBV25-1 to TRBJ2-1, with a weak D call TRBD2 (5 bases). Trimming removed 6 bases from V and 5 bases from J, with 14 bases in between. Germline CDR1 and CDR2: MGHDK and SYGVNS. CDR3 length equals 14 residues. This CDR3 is CASRDSFIHNEQFF. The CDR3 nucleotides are TGTGCCAGCAGGGACTCCTTTATCCACAATGAGCAGTTCTTC. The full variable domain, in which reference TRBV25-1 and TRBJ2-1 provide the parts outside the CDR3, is EADIYQTPRYLVIGTGKKITLECSQTMGHDKMYWYQQDPGMELHLIHYSYGVNSTEKGDLSSESTVSRIRTEHFPLTLESARPSHTSQYLCASRDSFIHNEQFFGPGTRLTVL.

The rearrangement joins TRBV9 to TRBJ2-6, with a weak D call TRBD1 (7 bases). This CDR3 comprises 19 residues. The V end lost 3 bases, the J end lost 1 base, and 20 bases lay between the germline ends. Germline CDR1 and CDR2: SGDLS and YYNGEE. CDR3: CASSASGGFFFSGANVLTF. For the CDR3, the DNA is TGTGCCAGCAGCGCTTCAGGGGGGTTCTTTTTTTCTGGGGCCAACGTCCTGACTTTC.

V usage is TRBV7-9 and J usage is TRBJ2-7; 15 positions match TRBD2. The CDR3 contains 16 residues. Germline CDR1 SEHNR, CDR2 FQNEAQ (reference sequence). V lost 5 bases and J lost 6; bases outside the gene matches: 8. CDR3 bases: TGTGCCAGCAGCCCGTCGTCGGGACTAGCGGGAGGCGAGCAGTACTTC. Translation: CASSPSSGLAGGEQYF. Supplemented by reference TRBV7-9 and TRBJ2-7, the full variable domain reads DTGVSQNPRHKITKRGQNVTFRCDPISEHNRLYWYRQTLGQGPEFLTYFQNEAQLEKSRLLSDRFSAERPKGSFSTLEIQRTEQGDSAMYLCASSPSSGLAGGEQYFGPGTRLTVT.

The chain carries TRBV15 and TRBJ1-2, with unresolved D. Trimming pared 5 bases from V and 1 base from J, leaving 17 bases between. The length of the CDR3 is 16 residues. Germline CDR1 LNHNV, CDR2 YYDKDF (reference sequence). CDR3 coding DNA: TGTGCCACCAGCCTCGAAATCGGTAGGCTTAACTATGGCTACACCTTC. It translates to CATSLEIGRLNYGYTF.

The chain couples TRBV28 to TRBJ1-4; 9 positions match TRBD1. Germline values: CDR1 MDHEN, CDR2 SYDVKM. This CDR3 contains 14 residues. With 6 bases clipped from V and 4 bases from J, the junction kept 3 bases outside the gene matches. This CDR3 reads CASRGTGINEKLFF. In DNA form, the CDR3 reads TGTGCCAGCAGAGGGACAGGGATTAATGAAAAACTGTTTTTT.